Listed below are T cell receptor beta chains from one sample, sequenced in a study of T cells after yellow fever vaccination. TCRdb redid the calling of the 5' RACE reads with MiXCR, one entry per CDR3 protein. Of 300,000 or so distinct CDR3 sequences in the sample, about 4% were seen once. The specimen comprised PBMCs, sampled 5 days after the yellow fever booster vaccination. The source is a young man who received the YFV17D yellow fever vaccine. The CDR3 runs from the conserved cysteine through the conserved F or W.

j_call v_call cdr3_aa
TRBJ2-3 TRBV3-1 CASSLLRYTQYF
TRBJ1-3 TRBV7-2 CASSAGTGAFSGNTIYF
TRBJ2-2 TRBV7-3 CASSSRTGVTGELFF
TRBJ2-1 TRBV5-1 CASSLGLAGESEQFF
TRBJ2-3 TRBV5-4 CASSLALEGSDTQYF
TRBJ1-1 TRBV20-1 CSALGPNTEAFF
TRBJ2-2 TRBV5-4 CASSFGVATGELFF
TRBJ2-3 TRBV12-3/TRBV12-4 CASSSRTSGGRGTQYF
TRBJ2-2 TRBV7-2 CASSTGTGASGELFF
TRBJ2-3 TRBV2 CASRMDRAPTDTQYF
TRBJ1-4 TRBV12-3/TRBV12-4 CASTGGYANEKLFF
TRBJ2-5 TRBV28 CASSTHKAAQYF
TRBJ2-5 TRBV5-4 CASTDHRVQETQYF
TRBJ2-3 TRBV6-5 CASSRTGMADTQYF
TRBJ1-3 TRBV12-3/TRBV12-4 CASSQGNTIYF
TRBJ1-1 TRBV7-9 CASSLTGEDTEAFF
TRBJ1-5 TRBV7-9 CASSLEDIYQPQHF
TRBJ1-2 TRBV9 CASSVGGRADYGYTF
TRBJ2-2 TRBV5-1 CASRPGAANTGELFF
TRBJ2-4 TRBV6-5 CASSYSGRENIQYF
TRBJ2-1 TRBV7-9 CASSPPGTLNNEQFF
TRBJ1-2 TRBV2 CASSVSSRGQGSPNYGYTF
TRBJ2-5 TRBV21-1 CASSKGKGPRDRYQETQYF
TRBJ2-1 TRBV28 CASSFTGLVLNEQFF
TRBJ2-1 TRBV5-1 CASSLAGGRGYNEQFF